This T cell receptor (beta chain) was captured by sequencing in a study of blood T cell repertoires in COVID-19. Overall study: Sites across the United States, Italy and Spain contributed samples from acute and convalescent COVID-19. T cells, B-cell-depleted T cells, or PBMCs provided the cDNA or gDNA that served as material.

Authors' processing steps: Reference gene primer amplification gave estimated nucleated cell counts. Some clones are missing from TCRdb's copy, which holds only in-frame ones; the method was immunoSEQ multiplex PCR. The D gene and trimming were derived from the DNA, and the V and J assignments and clone size from that table. The sample records around 150,000 clones, around four fifths being singletons. Germline CDR1 is SGHDN and CDR2 is FVKESK. This CDR3 comprises 12 residues. Deletions cut 8 bases from V and 0 bases from J, with 5 bases between. The sequencing input was peripheral blood. The gene calls are TRBV14 and TRBJ1-3, with no clear D. The origin of this receptor is a woman older than 75 with active or convalescent COVID-19. The CDR3 DNA sequence: TGTGCCAGCCGGAGCTCTGGAAACACCATATATTTT. Translating gives CASRSSGNTIYF.